The 13 T cell receptor beta chains presented below share a single source sample, sequenced in a study of T cell responses to AZD1222 COVID-19 vaccine. Sequencing used immunoSEQ multiplex PCR; TCRdb keeps in-frame clones, though not all of them. The sample has some 120,000 clones, roughly 88% seen once; the top ten hold 1.5% to 2%. This specimen consisted of peripheral blood, obtained on day 0 of AZD1222 vaccination. The source of these receptors is an adult in good health.

The V and J genes are TRBV11-2 and TRBJ1-2; the D is unclear. V gave up 5 bases and J gave up 4 bases, with 14 bases separating them. Germline V gives CDR1 SGHAT, CDR2 FQNNGV. The CDR3 loop spans 14 amino acids. The CDR3 DNA reads as TGTGCCAGCAGCGACACCGGACGGACCTATGGCTACACCTTC. It encodes CASSDTGRTYGYTF.

The CDR3 reads CASSPSGVQGEKLFF. The CDR3 DNA sequence: TGTGCCAGCAGCCCTTCAGGGGTTCAAGGGGAAAAACTGTTTTTT. The chain combines TRBV7-8 with TRBJ1-4; tentatively, D is TRBD1 (6 bases). Trimming stripped 5 bases from V and 8 bases from J, with 18 bases between. In germline, CDR1 is SGHVS, CDR2 FQNEAQ. This CDR3 is 15 amino acids long.

The V call is TRBV6-1, the J call TRBJ2-7; the D is unclear. V lost 3 bases and J 2 bases, leaving 8 bases between the germline ends. CDR1 is MNHNS, CDR2 SASEGT, per germline. The CDR3 has 13 residues. This CDR3 reads CASSDPGPYEQYF. Here the CDR3 DNA reads TGTGCCAGCAGTGACCCCGGCCCCTACGAGCAGTACTTC.

J is TRBJ2-1 and V is TRBV7-6, with D uncertain. Germline V CDR1 and CDR2: SGHVS, FNYEAQ. Trimming cost V 0 bases and J 5 bases, with 5 bases left between them. CDR3 length: 13 amino acids. CDR3 sequence: CASSLAADNEQFF. The CDR3 DNA follows: TGTGCCAGCAGCTTAGCGGCCGACAATGAGCAGTTCTTC. The full variable domain, in which reference TRBV7-6 and TRBJ2-1 provide the parts outside the CDR3, is GAGVSQSPRYKVTKRGQDVALRCDPISGHVSLYWYRQALGQGPEFLTYFNYEAQQDKSGLPNDRFSAERPEGSISTLTIQRTEQRDSAMYRCASSLAADNEQFFGPGTRLTVL.

Only one count was recorded for this clone. The CDR3 loop is CASSPQATNEKLFF. Written as DNA, the CDR3 is TGTGCCAGCTCACCGCAAGCAACTAATGAAAAACTGTTTTTT. The rearrangement joins TRBV18 to TRBJ1-4; D is unclear. The V and J ends lost 3 bases and 0 bases respectively, with 5 bases between them. The CDR3 sequence is 14 residues long. Germline CDR1 and CDR2: KGHSH and LQKENI.

The sample holds a few counts of this clone. The chain employs TRBV16 and TRBJ2-1; 9 bases fit TRBD2. Germline lookup yields CDR1 KGHSY and CDR2 FQNENV. V gave up 3 bases and J gave up 7 bases; unmatched junction bases: 7. There are 15 residues in the CDR3. The CDR3 region is CASSQQGTSTNEQFF. DNA of the CDR3: TGTGCCAGCAGCCAGCAAGGGACTAGCACAAATGAGCAGTTCTTC.

The V call is TRBV19, the J call TRBJ2-3; 8 bases are a match to TRBD2. The CDR3 runs 18 residues. Unmatched junction bases numbered 13, after V lost 1 base and J lost 4 bases. CDR1 is LNHDA and CDR2 is SQIVND in the germline V gene (reference sequence). Here the CDR3 reads CASSIGTSSGGAADTQYF. In DNA form, the CDR3 reads TGTGCCAGTAGTATAGGGACCTCAAGCGGGGGCGCCGCAGATACGCAGTATTTT.

This sequence joins TRBV7-9 and TRBJ1-1; D is unclear. The CDR3 is 16 residues long. Per germline, CDR1 SEHNR and CDR2 FQNEAQ (reference sequence). Trimming left V 2 bases short and J 2 bases short, with 15 bases between. The chain's CDR3 is CASSLRVNPGNTEAFF. CDR3 nucleotide sequence: TGTGCCAGCAGCTTACGGGTGAACCCGGGAAACACTGAAGCTTTCTTT.

The chain carries TRBV21-1 and TRBJ2-2; the table names TRBD1, a call not compared with the DNA. TRBV21-1 is a known pseudogene. This CDR3 comprises 15 residues. CDR3 loop: CASRVQGVHTGELFF. Here the CDR3 DNA reads TGTGCCAGCAGGGTCCAGGGTGTTCACACCGGGGAGCTGTTTTTT.

V and J are TRBV4-1 and TRBJ2-2; D is possibly TRBD2 (6 bases). V lost 3 bases, J lost 7 bases, and 9 bases lay in between. The length of the CDR3 is 13 residues. The germline CDR1 and CDR2 sequences are MGHRA and YSYEKL. Written as DNA, the CDR3 is TGCGCCAGCAGCCACGGGGGAGGCGGGGAGCTGTTTTTT. The encoded protein is CASSHGGGGELFF.

The V gene is TRBV19, the J gene TRBJ1-2; possibly TRBD1 for D (6 bases). This CDR3 region has 15 residues. Germline CDR1 is LNHDA and CDR2 is SQIVND (reference sequence). V shed 4 bases and J shed 7 bases, with 19 bases lying between them. The CDR3 DNA reads TGTGCCAGTAGTAAAGCAGAGGGACGGGGGGCTGGCTACACCTTC. Amino acids: CASSKAEGRGAGYTF.

V usage is TRBV2 and J usage is TRBJ1-1; TRBD1 matches 10 bases. Per germline, CDR1 SNHLY and CDR2 FYNNEI. This CDR3 has 14 residues. With 5 bases clipped from V and 4 bases from J, the junction kept 4 bases outside the gene matches. This chain's CDR3 is CASSRQGAGTEAFF. The CDR3 bases are TGTGCCAGCAGTAGACAGGGGGCCGGCACTGAAGCTTTCTTT.

V usage is TRBV5-1 and J usage is TRBJ1-2; weak D call: TRBD1 (5 bases). Trimming took off 0 bases at V and 6 bases at J, with 9 bases between the two ends. The CDR3 totals 13 residues. Germline V gene sequence: CDR1 SGHRS, CDR2 YFSETQ. The CDR3 reads CASSLEAGNGYTF. In DNA form, the CDR3 reads TGCGCCAGCAGCTTGGAGGCAGGGAATGGCTACACCTTC.